Shown below are 12 T cell receptor beta chains from a single sample sequenced in a study of PD-1 blockade in classical Hodgkin lymphoma. TCRdb's table, derived via immunoSEQ multiplex PCR, lists solely in-frame clones and lacks some. The repertoire consists of approximately 60,000 clones, with 88% occurring once and the leading ten covering approximately 12%. Each of the patients experienced relapse following autologous stem cell transplantation, and their brentuximab vedotin exposure differed. The sample consisted of peripheral blood mononuclear cells (PBMCs), taken at baseline. These TCRs come from a human donor with classical Hodgkin lymphoma.

The V call is TRBV6-6, the J call TRBJ2-7, with D possibly being TRBD1 (6 bases). Germline V lookup: CDR1 MNHNY, CDR2 SVGAGI (reference sequence). This CDR3 comprises 14 residues. V was shortened by 6 bases and J by 1 base, with 13 bases between the two germline ends. CDR3 amino acids: CASRRTGNSYEQYF. The DNA of the CDR3 is TGTGCCAGCAGGCGTACAGGGAATTCCTACGAGCAGTACTTC.

The chain couples TRBV5-1 to TRBJ1-2; 10 nucleotides line up with TRBD1. Germline V lookup: CDR1 SGHRS, CDR2 YFSETQ. CDR3 length equals 19 residues. V was pared by 3 bases and J by 2 bases, with 16 bases of the junction left unmatched. CDR3 DNA sequence: TGCGCCAGCAGCTCGTTGGAAGGACGGGACAGGGGTATAAACTATGGCTACACCTTC. This translates into CASSSLEGRDRGINYGYTF.

V usage is TRBV7-9 and J usage is TRBJ2-5; a weak D match, TRBD1 (5 bases). CDR1 and CDR2 from the germline V gene are SEHNR and FQNEAQ (reference sequence). This CDR3 is 13 amino acids long. Deletions cut 6 bases from V and 5 bases from J, with 13 bases between. CDR3 residues: CASSPSPGETQYF. Written as DNA, the CDR3 is TGTGCCAGCAGTCCCAGTCCAGGGGAGACCCAGTACTTC. The variable domain in full, completed from reference TRBV7-9 and TRBJ2-5, reads DTGVSQNPRHKITKRGQNVTFRCDPISEHNRLYWYRQTLGQGPEFLTYFQNEAQLEKSRLLSDRFSAERPKGSFSTLEIQRTEQGDSAMYLCASSPSPGETQYFGPGTRLLVL.

The rearrangement uses TRBV6-5 and TRBJ1-1; D gene uncertain. Per germline, CDR1 MNHEY and CDR2 SVGAGI. V was clipped by 4 bases and J by 6 bases, with 9 bases between them. The CDR3 consists of 12 residues. CDR3 residues: CASSLQNAEAFF. Here the CDR3 DNA reads TGTGCCAGCAGTTTACAAAATGCTGAAGCTTTCTTT.

CDR3 nucleotide sequence: TGTGCCAGCGGGGTCAGCCTGGGCGGCACCATATATTTT. Amino acids: CASGVSLGGTIYF. The chain recombines TRBV6-5 with TRBJ1-3, with D unresolved. The CDR3 is 13 residues long. Trimming removed 8 bases from V and 9 bases from J, with 17 bases in between. The germline V gene has CDR1 MNHEY and CDR2 SVGAGI.

Written as DNA, the CDR3 is TGCAGCTCTATGACTAGCGGGGGCAATGAGCAGTTCTTC. This gives the protein CSSMTSGGNEQFF. This rearrangement joins TRBV29-1 to TRBJ2-1; 12 nucleotides match TRBD2. The CDR3 spans 13 residues. V was clipped by 8 bases and J by 6 bases; unmatched bases: 5. The germline CDR1 and CDR2 sequences are SQVTM and ANQGSEA.

The V gene is TRBV5-6, the J gene TRBJ2-1; 9 bases align to TRBD1. Unmatched junction bases numbered 2, after V lost 3 bases and J lost 4 bases. Germline V gene lookup returns CDR1 SGHDT and CDR2 YYEEEE. The CDR3 contains 14 residues. The CDR3 coding sequence is TGTGCCAGCAGCTCGGGACAGGGATACAATGAGCAGTTCTTC. Translating gives CASSSGQGYNEQFF.

The CDR3 nucleotides read TGTGCCAGCAGCTTGGATGAACCGGGACAGGGTGGATCCGGGGAGCTGTTTTTT. It is translated as CASSLDEPGQGGSGELFF. J is TRBJ2-2 and V is TRBV5-6, with 9 bases fitting TRBD1. Germline assignment: CDR1 SGHDT and CDR2 YYEEEE. This CDR3 is built from 18 residues. Trimming cost V 0 bases and J 6 bases; bases outside gene matches: 12.

The V gene is TRBV2, the J gene TRBJ1-2; D gene ambiguous. Germline-derived CDR1 and CDR2 are SNHLY and FYNNEI. V lost 8 bases and J lost 4, with 5 bases in between. This CDR3 contains 10 residues. The CDR3 sequence: CASAGYGYTF. The CDR3 coding sequence is TGTGCCAGCGCGGGCTATGGCTACACCTTC.

The chain employs TRBV6-5 and TRBJ1-2; D might be TRBD1 (5 bases). Germline V gives CDR1 MNHEY, CDR2 SVGAGI. CDR3 length equals 15 residues. V shed 6 bases and J shed 1 base, with 15 bases lying between them. The CDR3 DNA follows: TGTGCCAGCAGCACAACGCATGACAGTAACTATGGCTACACCTTC. Amino acid sequence: CASSTTHDSNYGYTF.

This clone has a handful of counts. The V and J genes are TRBV19 and TRBJ2-1; TRBD2 matches 9 bases. V was clipped by 4 bases and J by 4 bases; unmatched bases: 2. This CDR3 is built from 14 residues. Germline CDR1 is LNHDA and CDR2 is SQIVND (reference sequence). The CDR3 loop is CASSNAGGYNEQFF. The CDR3 coding sequence is TGTGCCAGTAGTAACGCGGGGGGGTACAATGAGCAGTTCTTC.

The chain couples TRBV14 to TRBJ1-2, with D possibly TRBD1 on 5 matching bases. Germline assignment: CDR1 SGHDN and CDR2 FVKESK. V was cut by 2 bases and J by 4 bases, with 11 bases left in between. There are 14 residues in the CDR3. The CDR3 protein is CASSQSQAFYGYTF. The CDR3 region has the DNA TGTGCCAGCAGCCAATCACAGGCATTCTATGGCTACACCTTC. Variable domain in full (rest from reference TRBV14 and TRBJ1-2): EAGVTQFPSHSVIEKGQTVTLRCDPISGHDNLYWYRRVMGKEIKFLLHFVKESKQDESGMPNNRFLAERTGGTYSTLKVQPAELEDSGVYFCASSQSQAFYGYTFGSGTRLTVV.